These 19 T cell receptor beta chains share one sample of origin, sequenced in a study of early T cells in non-severe SARS-CoV-2 infection. Each CDR3 protein gets one entry after TCRdb re-called the 5' RACE reads with MiXCR. The top ten clones hold roughly 4.5% of a sample with 55,000 to 65,000 distinct CDR3 sequences, under 15% of them seen once. Sample: whole blood. The origin of the receptors is an adult who was a healthcare worker with PCR-confirmed SARS-CoV-2 infection or an uninfected control (not recorded which).

This clonotype was seen at least ten times. This chain uses TRBV28 with TRBJ2-3; D possibly uses TRBD1 or TRBD2 (5 bases each). CDR1 and CDR2 from the germline V gene are MDHEN and SYDVKM. V lost 9 bases to trimming and J lost 4 bases, with 14 bases between them. The CDR3 sequence is 13 residues long. CDR3 in amino acids: CASLSRGADTQYF. The CDR3 nucleotides read TGTGCCAGTTTATCCCGGGGCGCAGATACGCAGTATTTT.

V usage is TRBV12-3 or TRBV12-4 and J usage is TRBJ1-5; possible D gene TRBD1, 5 bases. The CDR3 extends over 15 amino acids. Deletions cut 3 bases from V and 2 bases from J, with 11 bases between. CDR3 DNA sequence: TGTGCCAGCAGTTTGGGGGGTTGGGGCAATCAGCCCCAGCATTTT. It codes for CASSLGGWGNQPQHF.

This chain uses TRBV12-3 or TRBV12-4 with TRBJ1-6; D remains unclear. Between the trimmed V and J ends, which lost 5 bases and 13 bases, there was a span of 15 bases. This CDR3 region has 13 residues. The CDR3 protein is CASSPTDGTPLHF. DNA of the CDR3: TGTGCCAGCAGTCCGACGGACGGAACTCCCCTCCACTTT.

This clonotype appeared many times. The chain is built from TRBV2 and TRBJ2-7; D is ambiguous. V lost 5 bases and J 3 bases, leaving 8 bases between the germline ends. Germline assignment: CDR1 SNHLY and CDR2 FYNNEI. The CDR3 consists of 12 residues. The CDR3 loop is CASSFQDYEQYF. The CDR3 DNA reads as TGTGCCAGCAGTTTCCAAGACTACGAGCAGTACTTC.

A few counts support this clonotype. This rearrangement joins TRBV10-1 to TRBJ1-2; D possibly corresponds to TRBD1 (5 bases). The CDR3 extends over 12 amino acids. Per the germline V gene, CDR1 is WNHNN and CDR2 is SYGVQD (reference sequence). Deletions cut 11 bases from V and 5 bases from J, with 15 bases between. In DNA form, the CDR3 reads TGCGCCGACTCGACAGAAGGATATGGCTACACCTTC. As protein: CADSTEGYGYTF.

This clonotype appeared a few times. This rearrangement joins TRBV6-5 to TRBJ1-2; no definite D call. Trimming cost V 6 bases and J 3 bases, with 17 bases left between them. CDR3 length equals 15 residues. Per the germline V gene, CDR1 is MNHEY and CDR2 is SVGAGI. The CDR3 spells CASRRWMDRDYGYTF. The DNA of the CDR3 is TGTGCCAGCAGGAGGTGGATGGATCGGGACTATGGCTACACCTTC.

The chain is built from TRBV7-8 and TRBJ2-7; 8 positions match TRBD2. J lost 9 bases, V lost 8 bases, and 21 bases had no gene match. The CDR3 is 16 residues long. Germline CDR1 is SGHVS and CDR2 is FQNEAQ. The CDR3 is CASATGQAGVSAVQYF. CDR3 nucleotides: TGTGCCAGCGCCACGGGACAAGCGGGAGTCTCAGCGGTGCAGTACTTC. The complete variable domain, with remaining parts taken from reference TRBV7-8 and TRBJ2-7, reads GAGVSQSPRYKVAKRGQDVALRCDPISGHVSLFWYQQALGQGPEFLTYFQNEAQLDKSGLPSDRFFAERPEGSVSTLKIQRTQQEDSAVYLCASATGQAGVSAVQYFGPGTRLTVT.

The CDR3 sequence: CASSLLPGVSLNEQYF. CDR3 sequence (DNA): TGTGCCAGCAGCTTATTACCGGGGGTTTCCTTAAACGAGCAGTACTTC. This chain joins TRBV7-2 and TRBJ2-7; D possibly corresponds to TRBD2 (6 bases). This CDR3 has 16 amino acids. CDR1 and CDR2 (germline): SGHTA, FQGNSA. The V and J ends lost 2 bases and 5 bases respectively, with 19 bases between them. Using reference TRBV7-2 and TRBJ2-7 for the parts outside the CDR3, the full variable domain is GAGVSQSPSNKVTEKGKDVELRCDPISGHTALYWYRQSLGQGLEFLIYFQGNSAPDKSGLPSDRFSAERTGGSVSTLTIQRTQQEDSAVYLCASSLLPGVSLNEQYFGPGTRLTVT.

The chain has TRBV28 and TRBJ2-1; D might be TRBD1 (5 bases). The CDR3 is 11 residues long. Trimming cost V 8 bases and J 8 bases, with 10 bases left between them. Germline CDR1 and CDR2: MDHEN and SYDVKM. DNA of the CDR3: TGTGCCAGCGGCCCCAGGGATGAGCAGTTCTTC. Its protein product is CASGPRDEQFF. The variable domain in full, completed from reference TRBV28 and TRBJ2-1, reads DVKVTQSSRYLVKRTGEKVFLECVQDMDHENMFWYRQDPGLGLRLIYFSYDVKMKEKGDIPEGYSVSREKKERFSLILESASTNQTSMYLCASGPRDEQFFGPGTRLTVL.

This clonotype came up many times. The rearrangement links TRBV18 to TRBJ2-1; TRBD2 matches 9 bases. Germline assignment: CDR1 KGHSH and CDR2 LQKENI. The CDR3 is 17 amino acids. Germline trimming cut 4 bases from V and 4 bases from J; bases unmatched to any gene: 11. As DNA, the CDR3 is TGTGCCAGCTCACTAATCGAAGGACTAGCGTATTACAATGAGCAGTTCTTC. It encodes CASSLIEGLAYYNEQFF.

This clonotype appeared many times. This sequence joins TRBV19 and TRBJ1-5, with TRBD1 as a possible D gene (6 bases). CDR3 length: 14 amino acids. CDR1 and CDR2 (germline): LNHDA, SQIVND (reference sequence). V was cut by 3 bases and J by 7 bases, with 13 bases left in between. The CDR3 here is CASSIATGSQPQHF. In DNA, the CDR3 is TGTGCCAGTAGTATTGCCACAGGGAGCCAGCCCCAGCATTTT. The entire variable domain, with the rest obtained from reference TRBV19 and TRBJ1-5, is as follows: DGGITQSPKYLFRKEGQNVTLSCEQNLNHDAMYWYRQDPGQGLRLIYYSQIVNDFQKGDIAEGYSVSREKKESFPLTVTSAQKNPTAFYLCASSIATGSQPQHFGDGTRLSIL.

This clonotype was found a few times. This chain connects TRBV29-1 to TRBJ2-3; D gene uncertain. The CDR3 extends over 11 amino acids. The V and J ends lost 7 bases and 4 bases respectively, with 9 bases between them. Germline lookup yields CDR1 SQVTM and CDR2 ANQGSEA. Here the CDR3 DNA reads TGCAGCGCTTCTATGCCAGATACGCAGTATTTT. Amino acid sequence: CSASMPDTQYF.

This clonotype was seen many times. The chain uses TRBV20-1 and TRBJ2-7, with a possible D match to TRBD2 (5 bases). This CDR3 is built from 13 residues. The V and J ends lost 2 bases and 3 bases respectively, with 11 bases between them. Germline assignment: CDR1 DFQATT and CDR2 SNEGSKA (reference sequence). CDR3 bases: TGCAGTGCTAGAACCGGGAACCTCTACGAGCAGTACTTC. This gives the protein CSARTGNLYEQYF.

This clonotype has ten or more counts. J is TRBJ2-4 and V is TRBV19; weak D call: TRBD1 (5 bases). The germline CDR1 and CDR2 sequences are LNHDA and SQIVND (reference sequence). Trimming stripped 4 bases from V and 7 bases from J, with 11 bases between. The CDR3 is 13 residues long. CDR3 protein: CASSTQARNIQYF. The CDR3 DNA follows: TGTGCCAGTAGTACACAGGCCCGGAACATTCAGTACTTC. The variable domain in full, completed from reference TRBV19 and TRBJ2-4, reads DGGITQSPKYLFRKEGQNVTLSCEQNLNHDAMYWYRQDPGQGLRLIYYSQIVNDFQKGDIAEGYSVSREKKESFPLTVTSAQKNPTAFYLCASSTQARNIQYFGAGTRLSVL.

This clonotype was recorded many times. This chain uses TRBV20-1 with TRBJ2-5, with D possibly matching TRBD1 (8 bases). V was cut by 6 bases and J by 5 bases, with 16 bases left in between. The CDR3 spans 13 residues. Per germline, CDR1 DFQATT and CDR2 SNEGSKA (reference sequence). CDR3 sequence (DNA): TGCAGTGCCCCCGGACAGGGAGGGGAGACCCAGTACTTC. This translates into CSAPGQGGETQYF.

A word on this clonotype: The junction and the germline gene differ at one end; a read error may be behind it. V gene TRBV6-5 combines with J gene TRBJ2-2; D remains ambiguous. The CDR3 runs 19 residues. Germline CDR1 MNHEY, CDR2 SVGAGI. Here the CDR3 reads CASCYANSASHANTGELFF. CDR3 nucleotides: TGTGCCAGCTGTTACGCCAACTCCGCTTCCCACGCGAACACCGGGGAGCTGTTTTTT.

This clonotype came up a few times. The V gene is TRBV29-1, the J gene TRBJ2-5; D is uncertain. This CDR3 has 12 residues. Germline values: CDR1 SQVTM, CDR2 ANQGSEA. V lost 2 bases and J lost 5, with 9 bases in between. This chain's CDR3 is CSVEYVGETQYF. CDR3 nucleotides: TGCAGCGTTGAATATGTTGGGGAGACCCAGTACTTC. Looking up the rest from reference TRBV29-1 and TRBJ2-5 gives the full variable domain: SAVISQKPSRDICQRGTSLTIQCQVDSQVTMMFWYRQQPGQSLTLIATANQGSEATYESGFVIDKFPISRPNLTFSTLTVSNMSPEDSSIYLCSVEYVGETQYFGPGTRLLVL.

The chain has TRBV11-2 and TRBJ1-1, with D possibly being TRBD1 (5 bases). The CDR3 covers 16 residues. Trimming shortened V by 2 bases and J by 5 bases, and 18 bases separated the two germline ends. CDR1 and CDR2 (germline): SGHAT, FQNNGV. The chain's CDR3 is CASSLMIGGGRTEAFF. For the CDR3, the DNA is TGTGCCAGCAGCTTAATGATTGGGGGGGGAAGAACTGAAGCTTTCTTT. Drawing the rest from reference TRBV11-2 and TRBJ1-1, the complete variable domain is EAGVAQSPRYKIIEKRQSVAFWCNPISGHATLYWYQQILGQGPKLLIQFQNNGVVDDSQLPKDRFSAERLKGVDSTLKIQPAKLEDSAVYLCASSLMIGGGRTEAFFGQGTRLTVV.

The chain is built from TRBV20-1 and TRBJ2-4; tentative D call: TRBD1 (5 bases). Germline values: CDR1 DFQATT, CDR2 SNEGSKA (reference sequence). This CDR3 has 14 amino acids. The V end lost 6 bases, the J end lost 2 bases, and 14 bases lay between the germline ends. This CDR3 is CSAEPAGPKNIQYF. CDR3 in DNA: TGCAGTGCCGAACCCGCAGGGCCCAAAAACATTCAGTACTTC.